This TCR beta chain was identified in a study of CD8 T cells in Susac syndrome. Random hexamers served to reverse transcribe roughly 0.5 to 1 ug RNA. TCRdb analysed the immunoSEQ multiplex PCR reads with MiXCR anew, one entry per CDR3 protein. The sample holds some 150,000 distinct CDR3 sequences, over 95% seen once. This CDR3 comprises 14 residues. Germline V gene sequence: CDR1 LGHDT, CDR2 YNNKEL (reference sequence). V was pared by 2 bases and J by 4 bases, with 9 bases between. The multiple sclerosis controls were treatment-naive patients with relapsing-remitting disease that was stable or active. Both CD4+ and CD8+ T cells were negatively isolated, and TEMRA cells underwent FACS enrichment.

What was sequenced was CD8+ T cells from PBMCs. This receptor was obtained from a human donor with multiple sclerosis. This sequence joins TRBV3-1 and TRBJ1-5; possibly TRBD1 for D (5 bases). CDR3 amino acids: CASSQTGLNQPQHF. Here the CDR3 DNA reads TGTGCCAGCAGCCAAACAGGTCTGAATCAGCCCCAGCATTTT.